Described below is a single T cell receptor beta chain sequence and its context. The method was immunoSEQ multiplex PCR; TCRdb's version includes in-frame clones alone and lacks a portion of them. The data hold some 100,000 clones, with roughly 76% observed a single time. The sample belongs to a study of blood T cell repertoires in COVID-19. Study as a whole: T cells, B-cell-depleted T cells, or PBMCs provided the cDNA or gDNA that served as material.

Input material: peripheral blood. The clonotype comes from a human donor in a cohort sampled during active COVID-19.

The chain's CDR3 is CASSFGTGAYEQYF. As DNA, the CDR3 is TGTGCCAGCAGCTTTGGGACTGGGGCCTACGAGCAGTACTTC. The chain is built from TRBV7-2 and TRBJ2-7; TRBD2 is a possible D gene (6 bases). Germline-derived CDR1 and CDR2 are SGHTA and FQGNSA. The V end was cut by 3 bases, the J end by 2 bases, with 11 bases between. The CDR3 sequence is 14 residues long.